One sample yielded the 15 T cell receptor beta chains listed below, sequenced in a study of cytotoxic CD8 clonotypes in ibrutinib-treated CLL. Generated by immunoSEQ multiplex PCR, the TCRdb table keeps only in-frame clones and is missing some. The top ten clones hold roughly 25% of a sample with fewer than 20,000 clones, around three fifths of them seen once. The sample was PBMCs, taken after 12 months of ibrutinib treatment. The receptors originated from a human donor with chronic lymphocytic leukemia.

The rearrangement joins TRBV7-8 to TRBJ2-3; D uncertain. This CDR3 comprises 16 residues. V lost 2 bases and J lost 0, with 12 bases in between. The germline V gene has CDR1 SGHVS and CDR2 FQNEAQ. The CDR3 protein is CASSLYVGTSTDTQYF. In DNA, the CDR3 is TGTGCCAGCAGCTTATACGTGGGTACTAGCACAGATACGCAGTATTTT.

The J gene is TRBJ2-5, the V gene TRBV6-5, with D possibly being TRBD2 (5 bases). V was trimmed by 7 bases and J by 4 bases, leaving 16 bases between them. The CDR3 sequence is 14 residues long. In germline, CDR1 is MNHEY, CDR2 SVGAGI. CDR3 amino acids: CASTPAGEVETQYF. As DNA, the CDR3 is TGTGCCAGCACCCCGGCCGGGGAAGTAGAGACCCAGTACTTC.

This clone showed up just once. In nucleotides, the CDR3 is TGCGCCAGCAGTGGGACTAGCGGGCAAGAGACCCAGTACTTC. Amino acid sequence: CASSGTSGQETQYF. The rearrangement links TRBV10-2 to TRBJ2-5, with TRBD2 identical over 11 bases. V shed 4 bases and J 2 bases; nucleotides not matched to a gene: 0. The CDR3 has 14 amino acids. Germline assignment: CDR1 WSHSY and CDR2 SAAADI.

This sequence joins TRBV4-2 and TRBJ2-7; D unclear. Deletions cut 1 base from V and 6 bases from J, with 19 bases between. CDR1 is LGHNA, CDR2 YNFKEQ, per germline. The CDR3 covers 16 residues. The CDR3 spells CASSQGDFYGKGEQYF. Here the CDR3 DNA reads TGTGCCAGCAGCCAAGGGGATTTTTATGGGAAGGGCGAGCAGTACTTC.

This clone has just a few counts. In DNA, the CDR3 is TGTGCCAGCAGCTTTAGCGGGAGGGGCAATGAGCAGTTCTTC. It specifies CASSFSGRGNEQFF. The chain combines TRBV6-5 with TRBJ2-1; 11 bases agree with TRBD2. CDR1 MNHEY and CDR2 SVGAGI come from the germline V gene. The CDR3 extends over 14 amino acids. V lost 6 bases and J lost 6; bases outside the gene matches: 4.

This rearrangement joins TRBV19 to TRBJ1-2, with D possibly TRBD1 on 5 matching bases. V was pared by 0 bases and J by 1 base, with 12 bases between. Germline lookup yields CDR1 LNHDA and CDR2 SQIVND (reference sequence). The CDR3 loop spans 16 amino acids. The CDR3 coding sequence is TGTGCCAGTAGTATAGATTTCCGGGACCGTAACTATGGCTACACCTTC. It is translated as CASSIDFRDRNYGYTF.

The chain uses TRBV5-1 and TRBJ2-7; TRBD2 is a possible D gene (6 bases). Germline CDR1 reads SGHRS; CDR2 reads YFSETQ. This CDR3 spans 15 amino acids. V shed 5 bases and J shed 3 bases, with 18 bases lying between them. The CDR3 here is CASSSGEGSFYEQYF. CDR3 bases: TGCGCCAGCAGTTCGGGAGAAGGGAGTTTCTACGAGCAGTACTTC.

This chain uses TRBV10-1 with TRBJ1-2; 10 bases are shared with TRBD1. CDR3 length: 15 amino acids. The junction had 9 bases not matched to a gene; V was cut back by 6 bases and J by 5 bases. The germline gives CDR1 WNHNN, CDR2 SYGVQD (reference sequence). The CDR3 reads CASSPYGTGEYGYTF. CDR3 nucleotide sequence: TGCGCCAGCAGCCCTTACGGGACAGGGGAGTATGGCTACACCTTC.

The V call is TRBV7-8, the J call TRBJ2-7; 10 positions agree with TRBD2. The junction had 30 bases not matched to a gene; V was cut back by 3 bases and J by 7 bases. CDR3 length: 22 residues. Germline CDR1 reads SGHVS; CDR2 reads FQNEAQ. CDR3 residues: CASSFITDSSRVAGGGGREQYF. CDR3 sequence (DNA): TGTGCCAGCAGCTTTATTACAGACTCCTCGAGAGTAGCGGGAGGCGGGGGGAGGGAGCAGTACTTC.

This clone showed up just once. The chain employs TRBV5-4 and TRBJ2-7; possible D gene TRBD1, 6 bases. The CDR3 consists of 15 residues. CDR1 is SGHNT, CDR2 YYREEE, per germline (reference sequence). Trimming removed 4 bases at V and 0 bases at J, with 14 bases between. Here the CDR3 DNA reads TGTGCCAGCAGCATGGGCCGGGACAACTCCTACGAGCAGTACTTC. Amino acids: CASSMGRDNSYEQYF.

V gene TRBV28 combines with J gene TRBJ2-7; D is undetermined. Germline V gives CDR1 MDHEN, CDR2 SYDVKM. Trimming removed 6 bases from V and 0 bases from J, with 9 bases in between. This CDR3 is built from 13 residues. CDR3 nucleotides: TGTGCCAGCAGAAGCGAGAGCTCCTACGAGCAGTACTTC. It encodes CASRSESSYEQYF.

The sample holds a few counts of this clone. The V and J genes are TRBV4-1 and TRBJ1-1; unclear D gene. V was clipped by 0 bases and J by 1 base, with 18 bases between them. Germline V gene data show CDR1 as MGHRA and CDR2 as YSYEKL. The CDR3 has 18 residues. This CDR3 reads CASSQDRGLVGQNTEAFF. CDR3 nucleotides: TGCGCCAGCAGCCAAGATAGAGGGCTAGTGGGTCAGAACACTGAAGCTTTCTTT.

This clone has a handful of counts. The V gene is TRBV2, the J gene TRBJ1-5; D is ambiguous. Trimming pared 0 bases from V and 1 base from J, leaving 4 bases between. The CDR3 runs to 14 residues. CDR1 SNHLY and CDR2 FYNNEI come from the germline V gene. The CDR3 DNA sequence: TGTGCCAGCAGTGAAGCGGACAGCAATCAGCCCCAGCATTTT. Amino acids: CASSEADSNQPQHF.

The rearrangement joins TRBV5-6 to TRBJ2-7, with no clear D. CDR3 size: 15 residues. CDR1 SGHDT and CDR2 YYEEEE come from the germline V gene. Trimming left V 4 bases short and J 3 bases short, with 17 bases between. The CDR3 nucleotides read TGTGCCAGCAGCCAAGGGTTTGGCGGATTCTACGAGCAGTACTTC. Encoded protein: CASSQGFGGFYEQYF.

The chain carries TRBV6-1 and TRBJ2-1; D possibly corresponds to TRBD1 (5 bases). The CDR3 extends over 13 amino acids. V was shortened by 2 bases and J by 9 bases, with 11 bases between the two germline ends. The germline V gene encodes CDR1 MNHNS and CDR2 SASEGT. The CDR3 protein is CASSESGAVEQFF. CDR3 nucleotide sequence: TGTGCCAGCAGTGAATCTGGGGCAGTTGAGCAGTTCTTC.